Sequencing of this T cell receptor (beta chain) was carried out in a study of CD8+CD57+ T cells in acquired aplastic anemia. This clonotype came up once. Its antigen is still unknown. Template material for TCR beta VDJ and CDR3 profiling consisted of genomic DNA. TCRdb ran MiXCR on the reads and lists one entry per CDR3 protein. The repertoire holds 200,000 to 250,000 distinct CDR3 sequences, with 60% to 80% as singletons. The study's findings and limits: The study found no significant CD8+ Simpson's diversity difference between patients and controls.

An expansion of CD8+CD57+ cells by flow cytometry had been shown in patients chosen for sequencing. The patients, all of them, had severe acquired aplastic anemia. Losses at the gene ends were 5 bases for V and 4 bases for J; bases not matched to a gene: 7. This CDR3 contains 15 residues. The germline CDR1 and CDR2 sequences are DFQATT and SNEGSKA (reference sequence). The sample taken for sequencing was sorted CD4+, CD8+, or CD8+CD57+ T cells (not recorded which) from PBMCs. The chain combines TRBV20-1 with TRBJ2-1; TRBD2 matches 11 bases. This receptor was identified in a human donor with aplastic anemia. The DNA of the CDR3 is TGCAGTGCTCCCCCTACTAGCGGGGGATACAATGAGCAGTTCTTC. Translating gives CSAPPTSGGYNEQFF.